Following are 8 T cell receptor beta chains from one sample sequenced in a study of T cells in Graves' hyperthyroidism and ophthalmopathy. Amplification of TCR beta CDR3 regions used RNA as the template. The HTBI primer set served for first-round RT-PCR of the TCR CDR3. TCRdb passed the multiplex PCR reads through MiXCR, listing each CDR3 protein once. Of 500,000 to 600,000 distinct CDR3 sequences listed, approximately 15% were seen once; the top ten hold approximately 18%. Sequenced sample: blood. All receptors come from a woman aged 18-29 years with Graves' hyperthyroidism.

This clonotype was recorded many times. This chain connects TRBV20-1 to TRBJ1-5, with 8 bases fitting TRBD1. J gave up 6 bases and V 5 bases, and 6 bases lay outside the gene matches. The CDR3 is 13 amino acids. CDR1 is DFQATT, CDR2 SNEGSKA, per germline (reference sequence). The CDR3 DNA reads as TGCAGTGCTGGGGGACAGGTTACTCAGCCCCAGCATTTT. It translates to CSAGGQVTQPQHF.

This clonotype was picked up a small number of times. The chain joins TRBV20-1 to TRBJ1-5, with a weak D call TRBD1 (5 bases). Germline V gene data show CDR1 as DFQATT and CDR2 as SNEGSKA (reference sequence). The CDR3 is 13 residues long. The V end was cut by 3 bases, the J end by 7 bases, with 13 bases between. In nucleotides, the CDR3 is TGCAGTGCTAGTGGGACGTTGGACCAGCCCCAGCATTTT. This codes for CSASGTLDQPQHF.

This clonotype was recorded at least ten times. This chain connects TRBV30 to TRBJ2-3; D unresolved. Germline CDR1 reads GTSNPN; CDR2 reads SVGIG (reference sequence). CDR3 length: 10 amino acids. V was cut by 0 bases and J by 8 bases, with 3 bases left in between. The CDR3, as DNA: TGTGCCTGGAGTGTGGGTACGCAGTATTTT. Translated, it gives CAWSVGTQYF.

This clonotype was seen only a few times. This chain connects TRBV5-6 to TRBJ2-5, with a possible D match to TRBD1 (5 bases). CDR3 length equals 13 residues. From germline, CDR1 is SGHDT and CDR2 YYEEEE. V lost 6 bases and J lost 5, with 14 bases in between. The CDR3 bases are TGTGCCAGCAAAGGGTGGGGCGCGGAGACCCAGTACTTC. Amino acid sequence: CASKGWGAETQYF.

This clonotype was observed at least ten times. This chain uses TRBV20-1 with TRBJ1-2; D perhaps matches TRBD1 (6 bases). The CDR3 contains 11 residues. V was trimmed by 6 bases and J by 5 bases, leaving 10 bases between them. Germline CDR1 and CDR2: DFQATT and SNEGSKA (reference sequence). CDR3 in amino acids: CSATDRYGYTF. For the CDR3, the DNA is TGCAGTGCGACGGACAGATATGGCTACACCTTC.

The chain uses TRBV4-2 and TRBJ1-2; tentatively, D is TRBD1 (5 bases). The CDR3 is 16 amino acids. Germline values: CDR1 LGHNA, CDR2 YNFKEQ. V was pared by 4 bases and J by 1 base, with 16 bases between. In nucleotides, the CDR3 is TGTGCCAGCAGCCCCCCACCCCGGCAGGGTAACTATGGCTACACCTTC. Its protein is CASSPPPRQGNYGYTF.

The sample holds a few counts of this clonotype. V gene TRBV5-1 combines with J gene TRBJ1-2, with 8 bases fitting TRBD1. There are 13 residues in the CDR3. V shed 4 bases and J 6 bases; nucleotides not matched to a gene: 5. CDR1 SGHRS and CDR2 YFSETQ come from the germline V gene. The CDR3 DNA follows: TGCGCCAGCAGCGCCGGACAGGGTCATGGCTACACCTTC. Its protein product is CASSAGQGHGYTF.

In this sample, this clonotype turned up many times. V is TRBV6-2 or TRBV6-3 and J is TRBJ1-5, with 9 bases aligning to TRBD1. Germline CDR1 and CDR2: MNHEY and SVGEGT. After removal of 5 bases from V and 6 bases from J, the junction contained 8 bases not matched to a gene. CDR3 length: 15 amino acids. The CDR3 nucleotides are TGTGCCAGCAGTACTACAGGGGGCCTGGGTCAGCCCCAGCATTTT. Encoded protein: CASSTTGGLGQPQHF.